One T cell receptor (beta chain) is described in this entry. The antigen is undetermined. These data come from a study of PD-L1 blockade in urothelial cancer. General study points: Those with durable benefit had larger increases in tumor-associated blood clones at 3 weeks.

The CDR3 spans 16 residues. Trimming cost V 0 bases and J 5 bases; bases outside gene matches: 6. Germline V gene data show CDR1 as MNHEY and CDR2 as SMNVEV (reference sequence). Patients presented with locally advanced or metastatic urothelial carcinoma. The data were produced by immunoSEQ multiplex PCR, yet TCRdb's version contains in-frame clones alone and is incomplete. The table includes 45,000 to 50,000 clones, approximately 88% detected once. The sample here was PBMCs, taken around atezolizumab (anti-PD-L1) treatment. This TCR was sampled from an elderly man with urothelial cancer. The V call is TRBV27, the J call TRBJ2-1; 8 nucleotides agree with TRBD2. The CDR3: CASSLSGTSSHNEQFF. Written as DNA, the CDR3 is TGTGCCAGCAGTTTATCCGGGACTAGTTCCCACAATGAGCAGTTCTTC.